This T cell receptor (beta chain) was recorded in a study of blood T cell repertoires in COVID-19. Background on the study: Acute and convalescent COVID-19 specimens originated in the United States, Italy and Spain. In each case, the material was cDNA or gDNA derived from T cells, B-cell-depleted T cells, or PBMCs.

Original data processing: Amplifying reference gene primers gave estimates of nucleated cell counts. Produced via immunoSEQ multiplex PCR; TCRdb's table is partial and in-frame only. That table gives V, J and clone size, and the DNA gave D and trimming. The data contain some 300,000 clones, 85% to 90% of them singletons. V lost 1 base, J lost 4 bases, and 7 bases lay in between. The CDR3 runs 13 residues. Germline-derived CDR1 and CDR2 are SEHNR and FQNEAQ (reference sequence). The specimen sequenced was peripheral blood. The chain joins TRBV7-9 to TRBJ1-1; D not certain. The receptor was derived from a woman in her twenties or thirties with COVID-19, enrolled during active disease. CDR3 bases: TGTGCCAGCAGCTTAGTTTATTCCACTGAAGCTTTCTTT. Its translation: CASSLVYSTEAFF.